The 20 T cell receptor beta chains below come from one sample, sequenced in a study of blood T cells in healthy people across ages. Primed by a sample-barcoded 5' primer and a J-beta primer mix, a second PCR proceeded for roughly 7 to 11 cycles. TCRdb processed the 5' RACE reads anew with MiXCR; each CDR3 protein has one entry. The data show hundreds of thousands of distinct CDR3 sequences, with over 40% seen just once and 30% held by the top ten. The material sequenced was blood. The source of these receptors is a man older than 75 in good health.

This clonotype was seen at least ten times. V is TRBV6-5 and J is TRBJ2-7; a possible D gene is TRBD2 (6 bases). The CDR3 length is 11 residues. Germline-derived CDR1 and CDR2 are MNHEY and SVGAGI. Between the trimmed V and J ends, which lost 6 bases and 3 bases, there was a span of 6 bases. The CDR3 region has the DNA TGTGCCAGCAGAGCGGGCTACGAGCAGTACTTC. Residues: CASRAGYEQYF.

CDR3 amino acids: CATSDPGQGVNEQFF. The CDR3 nucleotides read TGTGCCACCAGTGACCCTGGACAGGGGGTCAATGAGCAGTTCTTC. The gene calls are TRBV24-1 and TRBJ2-1; 10 bases fit TRBD1. CDR1 KGHDR and CDR2 SFDVKD come from the germline V gene. There are 15 residues in the CDR3. Losses at the gene ends were 4 bases for V and 6 bases for J; bases not matched to a gene: 5.

This clonotype has a handful of counts. The V gene is TRBV4-3, the J gene TRBJ2-7; 15 nucleotides line up with TRBD2. The V gene end was trimmed by 4 bases and the J gene end by 5 bases; junction bases not matched to a gene: 9. This CDR3 has 17 amino acids. Germline CDR1 LGHNA, CDR2 YSLEER. CDR3: CASSREPGTSGRNEQYF. The CDR3 region has the DNA TGCGCCAGCAGCCGAGAGCCCGGGACTAGCGGGAGGAACGAGCAGTACTTC.

The chain couples TRBV7-8 to TRBJ1-1, with D possibly TRBD1 on 5 matching bases. Trimming removed 2 bases at V and 4 bases at J, with 11 bases between. From germline, CDR1 is SGHVS and CDR2 FQNEAQ. CDR3 length: 14 amino acids. The CDR3 sequence is CASSLREGITEAFF. In DNA, the CDR3 is TGTGCCAGCAGCTTAAGGGAGGGGATCACTGAAGCTTTCTTT.

This clonotype has only a few counts. Here the CDR3 reads CSARGRGAFQETQYF. CDR3 in DNA: TGCAGTGCTAGAGGGCGGGGGGCCTTCCAAGAGACCCAGTACTTC. The gene calls are TRBV20-1 and TRBJ2-5, with 8 bases lining up with TRBD2. This CDR3 has 15 residues. Germline V gives CDR1 DFQATT, CDR2 SNEGSKA (reference sequence). V was clipped by 1 base and J by 1 base; unmatched bases: 5.

This clonotype has only a few counts. The chain has TRBV6-2 or TRBV6-3 and TRBJ2-7; 10 nucleotides line up with TRBD2. The CDR3 runs to 15 residues. V was pared by 7 bases and J by 0 bases, with 6 bases of the junction left unmatched. CDR1 and CDR2 (germline): MNHEY, SVGEGT. The CDR3 sequence is CASTASGGVSYEQYF. The DNA for the CDR3 is TGTGCCAGCACCGCTAGCGGGGGTGTCTCCTACGAGCAGTACTTC.

A remark on this clonotype: A read error may explain this, as a much larger clone is one base away. This rearrangement joins TRBV30 to TRBJ2-4; TRBD2 agrees at 10 bases. This CDR3 is 16 amino acids long. Germline V CDR1 and CDR2: GTSNPN, SVGIG (reference sequence). Trimming at V came to 8 bases and at J to 2 bases, leaving 12 bases not matched to a gene. The CDR3 loop is CARGPSGGASKNIQYF. The CDR3 DNA is TGTGCCCGGGGCCCCAGCGGGGGGGCCTCCAAAAACATTCAGTACTTC.

The sample holds many counts of this clonotype. The chain employs TRBV6-2 or TRBV6-3 and TRBJ2-3, with no clear D. This CDR3 has 13 amino acids. Per the germline V gene, CDR1 is MNHEY and CDR2 is SVGEGT. The germline V and J ends were trimmed by 7 bases and 3 bases, with 11 bases remaining between them. CDR3 region: CASTRDQTDTQYF. The CDR3 DNA reads TGTGCCAGCACCCGAGACCAAACAGATACGCAGTATTTT.

The rearrangement uses TRBV30 and TRBJ1-6; D call uncertain. CDR3 size: 15 residues. With 1 base removed from V and 7 bases from J, the gap between germline ends came to 14 bases. From germline, CDR1 is GTSNPN and CDR2 SVGIG (reference sequence). The CDR3 bases are TGTGCCTGGAGTGAGCTCACCCTGGGAAATTCACCCCTCCACTTT. It specifies CAWSELTLGNSPLHF.

The rearrangement joins TRBV11-2 to TRBJ2-7, with TRBD1 matching 7 bases. This CDR3 region has 14 residues. V gave up 2 bases and J gave up 3 bases; unmatched junction bases: 4. Germline V gene data show CDR1 as SGHAT and CDR2 as FQNNGV. In DNA form, the CDR3 reads TGTGCCAGCAGCTTACGCAGGGGGAACTACGAGCAGTACTTC. Protein: CASSLRRGNYEQYF.

This chain uses TRBV6-6 with TRBJ1-5; D is perhaps TRBD1 (6 bases). V was pared by 6 bases and J by 3 bases, with 12 bases between. This CDR3 spans 14 amino acids. In germline, CDR1 is MNHNY, CDR2 SVGAGI (reference sequence). The CDR3 sequence: CASREGGDNQPQHF. The CDR3 DNA is TGTGCCAGCAGAGAAGGGGGGGACAATCAGCCCCAGCATTTT.

This clonotype turned up a few times. The chain combines TRBV10-3 with TRBJ2-2; a possible D gene is TRBD1 (6 bases). Trimming cost V 4 bases and J 6 bases, with 9 bases left between them. CDR3 size: 13 residues. Germline V gene sequence: CDR1 ENHRY, CDR2 SYGVKD. The CDR3 spells CAISGKGAGELFF. The CDR3 nucleotides read TGTGCCATCAGTGGAAAGGGGGCCGGGGAGCTGTTTTTT.

This clonotype appeared a few times. The V gene is TRBV9, the J gene TRBJ2-5, with TRBD2 identical over 10 bases. Losses at the gene ends were 2 bases for V and 1 base for J; bases not matched to a gene: 5. The CDR3 consists of 16 residues. From germline, CDR1 is SGDLS and CDR2 YYNGEE. Here the CDR3 DNA reads TGTGCCAGCAGCGTTCAAGCGGGAGGGCGCCAAGAGACCCAGTACTTC. Translation: CASSVQAGGRQETQYF.

The chain joins TRBV7-9 to TRBJ2-5; D may be TRBD2 (5 bases). This CDR3 comprises 15 residues. V lost 1 base, J lost 3 bases, and 12 bases lay in between. The germline gives CDR1 SEHNR, CDR2 FQNEAQ (reference sequence). CDR3 in DNA: TGTGCCAGCAGCTTAGATCGGCTAGCCGAAGAGACCCAGTACTTC. This sequence encodes CASSLDRLAEETQYF. Complete variable domain (other parts from reference TRBV7-9 and TRBJ2-5): DTGVSQNPRHKITKRGQNVTFRCDPISEHNRLYWYRQTLGQGPEFLTYFQNEAQLEKSRLLSDRFSAERPKGSFSTLEIQRTEQGDSAMYLCASSLDRLAEETQYFGPGTRLLVL.

Turning to this clonotype: An end of the junction differs from the germline gene, which may be a read error. This chain joins TRBV3-1 and TRBJ2-3; weak D call: TRBD2 (6 bases). The CDR3 is 13 residues long. Germline CDR1 LGHDT, CDR2 YNNKEL (reference sequence). CDR3 sequence (DNA): TGTGCCGGCAGCCAAGGAGGGCTAGCCGGGCAGTATTTT. It is translated as CAGSQGGLAGQYF.

The V call is TRBV4-1, the J call TRBJ2-3; no definite D call. The CDR3 extends over 14 amino acids. Per germline, CDR1 MGHRA and CDR2 YSYEKL. Trimming stripped 1 base from V and 2 bases from J, with 7 bases between. In DNA, the CDR3 is TGCGCCAGCAGCCAAGCAGGTTTCACAGATACGCAGTATTTT. This gives the protein CASSQAGFTDTQYF.

The CDR3 loop is CASSMGGLGYTF. The CDR3 DNA follows: TGTGCCAGCAGCATGGGGGGGCTCGGCTACACCTTC. The chain has TRBV12-3 or TRBV12-4 and TRBJ1-2; TRBD1 might be the D (6 bases). V lost 6 bases to trimming and J lost 8 bases, with 13 bases between them. The length of the CDR3 is 12 residues.

In this sample, this clonotype turned up a few times. V is TRBV7-9 and J is TRBJ2-5; the match to TRBD2 covers 7 bases. The DNA end is more similar to TRBJ2-7, so the J call may be wrong. The CDR3 is made up of 14 amino acids. CDR1 and CDR2 from the germline V gene are SEHNR and FQNEAQ (reference sequence). The CDR3 DNA reads as TGTGCCAGCAGCTTAGCGTGGACTAGTGACGAGCAGTACTTC. Its protein is CASSLAWTSDEQYF.

J is TRBJ1-3 and V is TRBV6-6; D uncertain. This CDR3 comprises 16 residues. Trimming shortened V by 7 bases and J by 0 bases, and 16 bases separated the two germline ends. The germline gives CDR1 MNHNY, CDR2 SVGAGI (reference sequence). The CDR3 here is CASKQNRGNSGNTIYF. The DNA of the CDR3 is TGTGCCAGCAAACAAAACCGGGGAAACTCTGGAAACACCATATATTTT.

The chain recombines TRBV11-2 with TRBJ2-1; D possibly matches TRBD1 or TRBD2 (6 bases each). Germline lookup yields CDR1 SGHAT and CDR2 FQNNGV. Trimming pared 0 bases from V and 10 bases from J, leaving 13 bases between. There are 14 residues in the CDR3. The CDR3 sequence is CASSLDKGGREQFF. The CDR3 region has the DNA TGTGCCAGCAGCTTAGATAAGGGGGGCAGGGAGCAGTTCTTC.